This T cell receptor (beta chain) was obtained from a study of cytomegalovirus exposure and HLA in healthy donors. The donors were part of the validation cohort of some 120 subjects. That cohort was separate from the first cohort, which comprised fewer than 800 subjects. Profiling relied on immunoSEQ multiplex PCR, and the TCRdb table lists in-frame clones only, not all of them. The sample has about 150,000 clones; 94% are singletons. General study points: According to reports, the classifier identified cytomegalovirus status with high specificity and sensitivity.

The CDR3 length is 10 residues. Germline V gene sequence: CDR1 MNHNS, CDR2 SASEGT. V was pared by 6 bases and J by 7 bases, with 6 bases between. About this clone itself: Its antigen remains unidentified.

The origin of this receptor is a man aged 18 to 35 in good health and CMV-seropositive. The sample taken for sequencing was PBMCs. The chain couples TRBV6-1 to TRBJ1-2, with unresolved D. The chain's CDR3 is CASRAAGYTF. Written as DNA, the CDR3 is TGTGCCAGCAGAGCCGCTGGCTACACCTTC.